The 16 T cell receptor beta chains below were found in one sample sequenced in a study of beta chain features in type 1 diabetes. General study results and limits: For Type 1 diabetes patients, all four CD4+ subsets carried TCRB CDR3s that were moderately but significantly shorter.

cDNA synthesis used the whole RNA isolate, giving expressed TCRB sequences. The table came from immunoSEQ multiplex PCR; TCRdb's copy has only in-frame clones and leaves some out. The table shows some 350,000 clones, with approximately 13% occurring only once. These receptors' targets are unknown. Material for sequencing was naive CD4+ T cells from blood. Receptor source: a woman aged 18 to 35 with type 1 diabetes.

In this sample, this clone turned up a few times. The chain employs TRBV29-1 and TRBJ1-1; D unresolved. This CDR3 spans 16 amino acids. Trimming took off 2 bases at V and 1 base at J, with 17 bases between the two ends. Germline V gives CDR1 SQVTM, CDR2 ANQGSEA. In DNA, the CDR3 is TGCAGCGTTGAACGACGGCCTTACGGAGAGAACACTGAAGCTTTCTTT. Translation gives CSVERRPYGENTEAFF.

This clone appeared a few times. The chain links TRBV5-4 to TRBJ2-1, with 10 bases that match TRBD2. Germline V gives CDR1 SGHNT, CDR2 YYREEE (reference sequence). This CDR3 has 18 amino acids. The V and J ends lost 0 bases and 0 bases, in that order; junction bases with no gene match: 6. CDR3 in DNA: TGTGCCAGCAGCTTGGCCAGCGGGAGGGCCAGCTCCTACAATGAGCAGTTCTTC. Its translation: CASSLASGRASSYNEQFF. The full variable domain, rest sourced from reference TRBV5-4 and TRBJ2-1, is ETGVTQSPTHLIKTRGQQVTLRCSSQSGHNTVSWYQQALGQGPQFIFQYYREEENGRGNFPPRFSGLQFPNYSSELNVNALELDDSALYLCASSLASGRASSYNEQFFGPGTRLTVL.

The genes are TRBV28 and TRBJ1-1; 9 bases agree with TRBD1. This CDR3 is built from 17 residues. Looked up from germline, CDR1 is MDHEN and CDR2 is SYDVKM. V trimming: 5 bases; J trimming: 0 bases; junction bases outside the gene matches: 10. The CDR3, as DNA: TGTGCCAGCAGTGTCCTATACGGGACAGGGATGAACACTGAAGCTTTCTTT. This gives the protein CASSVLYGTGMNTEAFF.

This rearrangement joins TRBV14 to TRBJ2-7; 10 nucleotides line up with TRBD2. Germline V lookup: CDR1 SGHDN, CDR2 FVKESK. Trimming removed 6 bases from V and 3 bases from J; junction bases left unmatched: 8. This CDR3 spans 15 amino acids. The CDR3 sequence: CASSQTSGNLYEQYF. For the CDR3, the DNA is TGTGCCAGCAGTCAAACTAGCGGGAACCTCTACGAGCAGTACTTC.

A few counts support this clone. This chain uses TRBV18 with TRBJ2-7; possible D gene TRBD2, 6 bases. The V end lost 4 bases, the J end lost 5 bases, and 15 bases lay between the germline ends. CDR1 and CDR2 from the germline V gene are KGHSH and LQKENI. This CDR3 is built from 14 residues. Written as DNA, the CDR3 is TGTGCCAGCTCACAGGGACTTTTTGGGAACGAGCAGTACTTC. Residues: CASSQGLFGNEQYF.

In this sample, this clone turned up a few times. CDR3 region: CASSPRPGVNTEAFF. The CDR3 DNA is TGCGCCAGCAGCCCTCGGCCGGGGGTGAACACTGAAGCTTTCTTT. The rearrangement joins TRBV5-1 to TRBJ1-1; D possibly corresponds to TRBD1 (5 bases). The CDR3 is made up of 15 amino acids. V was clipped by 4 bases and J by 0 bases, with 13 bases between them. Germline V gives CDR1 SGHRS, CDR2 YFSETQ. The variable domain in full, completed from reference TRBV5-1 and TRBJ1-1, reads KAGVTQTPRYLIKTRGQQVTLSCSPISGHRSVSWYQQTPGQGLQFLFEYFSETQRNKGNFPGRFSGRQFSNSRSEMNVSTLELGDSALYLCASSPRPGVNTEAFFGQGTRLTVV.

This rearrangement joins TRBV5-1 to TRBJ1-5, with TRBD1 matching over 7 bases. The V gene's germline CDR1 is SGHRS and CDR2 YFSETQ. The V gene end was trimmed by 5 bases and the J gene end by 1 base; junction bases not matched to a gene: 6. The CDR3 has 15 residues. As DNA, the CDR3 is TGCGCCAGCAGACCTACAGGGGCAAGCAATCAGCCCCAGCATTTT. This translates into CASRPTGASNQPQHF.

This clone has a handful of counts. The chain has TRBV11-1 and TRBJ2-1; D gene unclear. This CDR3 comprises 13 residues. V lost 3 bases, J lost 0 bases, and 3 bases lay in between. CDR1 is SGHAT and CDR2 is FQDESV in the germline V gene (reference sequence). In nucleotides, the CDR3 is TGTGCCAGCAGCTTTCTCTCCTACAATGAGCAGTTCTTC. The encoded protein is CASSFLSYNEQFF.

The rearrangement links TRBV4-1 to TRBJ2-7; 8 nucleotides match TRBD1. The junction had 4 bases not matched to a gene; V was cut back by 4 bases and J by 5 bases. The CDR3 has 13 amino acids. In germline, CDR1 is MGHRA, CDR2 YSYEKL. CDR3: CASSRGQGDEQYF. CDR3 nucleotides: TGCGCCAGCAGCCGCGGACAGGGTGACGAGCAGTACTTC.

V gene TRBV29-1 combines with J gene TRBJ1-2; D call uncertain. From germline, CDR1 is SQVTM and CDR2 ANQGSEA. CDR3 length: 13 amino acids. With 3 bases removed from V and 0 bases from J, the gap between germline ends came to 8 bases. The DNA of the CDR3 is TGCAGCGTTGAGGCACCAACTAACTATGGCTACACCTTC. Encoded protein: CSVEAPTNYGYTF.

The rearrangement uses TRBV5-1 and TRBJ1-5; D remains ambiguous. Germline values: CDR1 SGHRS, CDR2 YFSETQ. Trimming removed 3 bases from V and 6 bases from J, with 16 bases in between. The CDR3 is made up of 15 amino acids. CDR3 sequence reads: CASSSVGGRGQPQHF. The DNA for the CDR3 is TGCGCCAGCAGCTCGGTGGGAGGTCGGGGTCAGCCCCAGCATTTT.

The V call is TRBV14, the J call TRBJ2-1, with 9 positions matching TRBD2. The trim removed 0 bases at V and 2 bases at J, leaving 2 bases unmatched. The germline gives CDR1 SGHDN, CDR2 FVKESK. This CDR3 spans 16 amino acids. The CDR3 spells CASSQDLAGTYNEQFF. For the CDR3, the DNA is TGTGCCAGCAGCCAAGACCTAGCGGGGACCTACAATGAGCAGTTCTTC. Full variable domain (remainder filled in from reference TRBV14 and TRBJ2-1): EAGVTQFPSHSVIEKGQTVTLRCDPISGHDNLYWYRRVMGKEIKFLLHFVKESKQDESGMPNNRFLAERTGGTYSTLKVQPAELEDSGVYFCASSQDLAGTYNEQFFGPGTRLTVL.

This clone occurred a few times. V gene TRBV5-6 combines with J gene TRBJ1-1; possible D gene TRBD1, 6 bases. The CDR3 has 14 residues. V lost 3 bases, J lost 1 base, and 10 bases lay in between. Germline V gene lookup returns CDR1 SGHDT and CDR2 YYEEEE. The CDR3 region has the DNA TGTGCCAGCAGCTCCGGGACAAAGAACACTGAAGCTTTCTTT. Amino acids: CASSSGTKNTEAFF.

This clone was seen a handful of times. This chain uses TRBV6-5 with TRBJ2-1, with TRBD2 matching 10 bases. This CDR3 contains 14 residues. Germline loops: CDR1 MNHEY, CDR2 SVGAGI. The V gene end was trimmed by 5 bases and the J gene end by 7 bases; junction bases not matched to a gene: 5. The CDR3 region has the DNA TGTGCCAGCAGTACAGCGGGAGGGGCGAATGAGCAGTTCTTC. It codes for CASSTAGGANEQFF.

The chain has TRBV6-5 and TRBJ2-1; no clear D gene. Trimming pared 5 bases from V and 7 bases from J, leaving 15 bases between. The CDR3 length is 14 residues. Germline CDR1 reads MNHEY; CDR2 reads SVGAGI. CDR3 coding DNA: TGTGCCAGCAGTAATGACGGGTCGGAGAATGAGCAGTTCTTC. Its protein product is CASSNDGSENEQFF.

This clone showed up just a few times. V is TRBV28 and J is TRBJ2-7; 11 positions agree with TRBD2. The CDR3 loop spans 18 amino acids. Unmatched junction bases numbered 16, after V lost 5 bases and J lost 4 bases. Germline-derived CDR1 and CDR2 are MDHEN and SYDVKM. The CDR3 DNA sequence: TGTGCCAGCAGTCCCCCCCTCGGACTAGCGGGTAGGGTTTACGAGCAGTACTTC. Protein sequence: CASSPPLGLAGRVYEQYF.